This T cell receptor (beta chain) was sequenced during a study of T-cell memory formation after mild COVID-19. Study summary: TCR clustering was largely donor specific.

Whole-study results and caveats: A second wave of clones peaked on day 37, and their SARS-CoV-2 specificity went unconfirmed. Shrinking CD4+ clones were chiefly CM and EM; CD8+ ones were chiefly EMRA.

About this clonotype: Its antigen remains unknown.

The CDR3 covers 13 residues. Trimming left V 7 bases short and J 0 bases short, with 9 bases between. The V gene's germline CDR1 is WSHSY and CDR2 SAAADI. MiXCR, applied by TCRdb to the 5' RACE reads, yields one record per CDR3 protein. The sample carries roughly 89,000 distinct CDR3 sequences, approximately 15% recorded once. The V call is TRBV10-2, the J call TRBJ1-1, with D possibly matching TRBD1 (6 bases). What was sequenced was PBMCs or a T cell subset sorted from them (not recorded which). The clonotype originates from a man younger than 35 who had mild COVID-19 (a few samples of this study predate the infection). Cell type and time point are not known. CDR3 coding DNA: TGCGCCAGCACAGGGGAGTTGAACACTGAAGCTTTCTTT. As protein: CASTGELNTEAFF.